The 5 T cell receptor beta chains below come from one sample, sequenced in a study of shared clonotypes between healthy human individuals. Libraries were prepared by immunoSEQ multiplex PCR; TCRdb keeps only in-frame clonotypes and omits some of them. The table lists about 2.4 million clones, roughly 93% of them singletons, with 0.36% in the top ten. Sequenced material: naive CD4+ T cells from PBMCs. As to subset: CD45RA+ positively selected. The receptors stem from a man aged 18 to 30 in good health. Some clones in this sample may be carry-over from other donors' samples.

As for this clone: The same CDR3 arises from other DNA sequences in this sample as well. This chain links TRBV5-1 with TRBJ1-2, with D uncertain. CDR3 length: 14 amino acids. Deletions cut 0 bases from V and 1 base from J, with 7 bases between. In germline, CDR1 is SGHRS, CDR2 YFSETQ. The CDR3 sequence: CASSLDGNNYGYTF. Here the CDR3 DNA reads TGCGCCAGCAGCTTGGACGGGAATAACTATGGCTACACCTTC.

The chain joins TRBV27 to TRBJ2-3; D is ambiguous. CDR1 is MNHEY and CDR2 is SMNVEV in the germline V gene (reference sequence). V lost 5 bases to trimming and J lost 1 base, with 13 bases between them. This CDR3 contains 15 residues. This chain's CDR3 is CASSGIVTGTDTQYF. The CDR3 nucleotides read TGTGCCAGCAGTGGGATAGTCACGGGCACAGATACGCAGTATTTT.

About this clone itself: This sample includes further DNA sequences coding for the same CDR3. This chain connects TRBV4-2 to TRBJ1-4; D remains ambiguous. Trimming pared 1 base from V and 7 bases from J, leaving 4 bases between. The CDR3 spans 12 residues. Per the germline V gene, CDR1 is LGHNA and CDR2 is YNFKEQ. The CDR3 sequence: CASSQVGEKLFF. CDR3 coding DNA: TGTGCCAGCAGCCAAGTTGGTGAAAAACTGTTTTTT.

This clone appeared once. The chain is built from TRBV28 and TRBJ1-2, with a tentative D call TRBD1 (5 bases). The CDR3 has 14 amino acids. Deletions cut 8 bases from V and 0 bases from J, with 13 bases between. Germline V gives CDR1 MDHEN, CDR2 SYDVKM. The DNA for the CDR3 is TGTGCCAGCCACGGCGGGGGGTCTAACTATGGCTACACCTTC. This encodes CASHGGGSNYGYTF.

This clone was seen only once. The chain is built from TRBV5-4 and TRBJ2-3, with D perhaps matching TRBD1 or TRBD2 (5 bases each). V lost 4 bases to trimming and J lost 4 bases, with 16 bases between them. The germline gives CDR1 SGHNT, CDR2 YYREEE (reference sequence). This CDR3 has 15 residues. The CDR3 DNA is TGTGCCAGCAGCCGAAGCGGTGAAGGGGCAGATACGCAGTATTTT. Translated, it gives CASSRSGEGADTQYF.